The T cell receptor beta chain under discussion was sequenced for a study of cytomegalovirus exposure and HLA in healthy donors. Study conclusions and caveats: In an earlier analysis, productive rearrangement rates for most beta V segments clustered near 87% or 30%. Later analysis suggested most CMV-associated TCR beta chains were HLA-restricted. Cytomegalovirus association was listed for around 180 TCR beta chains. Sequencing depth across donors, presence/absence analyses assumed, was roughly uniform.

For this clone: Its matching antigen is unknown.

CDR1 and CDR2 from the germline V gene are LNHNV and YYDKDF (reference sequence). After removal of 5 bases from V and 1 base from J, the junction contained 5 bases not matched to a gene. The CDR3 contains 16 residues. Researchers ran the PCR with 60 Vbeta and 13 Jbeta primers. Measured with immunoSEQ multiplex PCR; TCRdb has only the in-frame clones, and not every one. The sample contains approximately 120,000 clones, approximately 80% of which appear only once. The receptor was derived from a man in his fifties or sixties in good health and CMV-seronegative. This chain joins TRBV15 and TRBJ2-5; 12 bases fit TRBD2. The sample comprised PBMCs. The CDR3 DNA reads as TGTGCCACCAGCCGCGGACTAGCGGGGTTCCAAGAGACCCAGTACTTC. Its translation is CATSRGLAGFQETQYF.